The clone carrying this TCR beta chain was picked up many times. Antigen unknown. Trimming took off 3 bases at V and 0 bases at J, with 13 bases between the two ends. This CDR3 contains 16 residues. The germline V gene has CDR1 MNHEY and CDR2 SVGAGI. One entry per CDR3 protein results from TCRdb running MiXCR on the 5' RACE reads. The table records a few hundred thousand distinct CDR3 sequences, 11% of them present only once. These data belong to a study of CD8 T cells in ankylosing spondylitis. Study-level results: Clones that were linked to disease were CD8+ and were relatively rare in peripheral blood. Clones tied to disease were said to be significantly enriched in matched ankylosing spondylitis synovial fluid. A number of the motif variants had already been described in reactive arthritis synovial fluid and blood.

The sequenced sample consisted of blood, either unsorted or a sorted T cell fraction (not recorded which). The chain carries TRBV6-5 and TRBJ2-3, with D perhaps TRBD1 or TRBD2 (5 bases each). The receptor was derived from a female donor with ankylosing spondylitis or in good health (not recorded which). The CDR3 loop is CASSYGTILSTDTQYF. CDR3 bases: TGTGCCAGCAGTTATGGGACCATACTAAGCACAGATACGCAGTATTTT.